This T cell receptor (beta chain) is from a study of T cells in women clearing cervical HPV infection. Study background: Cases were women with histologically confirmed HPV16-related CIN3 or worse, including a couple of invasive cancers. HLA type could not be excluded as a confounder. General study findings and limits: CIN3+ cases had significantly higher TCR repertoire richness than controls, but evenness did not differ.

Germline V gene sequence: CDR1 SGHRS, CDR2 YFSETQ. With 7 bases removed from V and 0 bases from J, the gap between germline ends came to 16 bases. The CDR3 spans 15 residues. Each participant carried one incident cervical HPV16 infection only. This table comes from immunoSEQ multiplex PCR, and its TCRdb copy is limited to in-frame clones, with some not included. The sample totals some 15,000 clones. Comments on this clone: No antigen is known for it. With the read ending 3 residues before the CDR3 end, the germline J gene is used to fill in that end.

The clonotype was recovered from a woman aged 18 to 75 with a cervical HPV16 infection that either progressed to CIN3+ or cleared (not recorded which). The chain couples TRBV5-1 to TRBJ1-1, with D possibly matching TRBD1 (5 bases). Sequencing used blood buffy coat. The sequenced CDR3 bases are TGCGCCAGCCTCGAAGGGAGGGGTCTGAACACTGAA. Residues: CASLEGRGLNTE. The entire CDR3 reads CASLEGRGLNTEAFF.